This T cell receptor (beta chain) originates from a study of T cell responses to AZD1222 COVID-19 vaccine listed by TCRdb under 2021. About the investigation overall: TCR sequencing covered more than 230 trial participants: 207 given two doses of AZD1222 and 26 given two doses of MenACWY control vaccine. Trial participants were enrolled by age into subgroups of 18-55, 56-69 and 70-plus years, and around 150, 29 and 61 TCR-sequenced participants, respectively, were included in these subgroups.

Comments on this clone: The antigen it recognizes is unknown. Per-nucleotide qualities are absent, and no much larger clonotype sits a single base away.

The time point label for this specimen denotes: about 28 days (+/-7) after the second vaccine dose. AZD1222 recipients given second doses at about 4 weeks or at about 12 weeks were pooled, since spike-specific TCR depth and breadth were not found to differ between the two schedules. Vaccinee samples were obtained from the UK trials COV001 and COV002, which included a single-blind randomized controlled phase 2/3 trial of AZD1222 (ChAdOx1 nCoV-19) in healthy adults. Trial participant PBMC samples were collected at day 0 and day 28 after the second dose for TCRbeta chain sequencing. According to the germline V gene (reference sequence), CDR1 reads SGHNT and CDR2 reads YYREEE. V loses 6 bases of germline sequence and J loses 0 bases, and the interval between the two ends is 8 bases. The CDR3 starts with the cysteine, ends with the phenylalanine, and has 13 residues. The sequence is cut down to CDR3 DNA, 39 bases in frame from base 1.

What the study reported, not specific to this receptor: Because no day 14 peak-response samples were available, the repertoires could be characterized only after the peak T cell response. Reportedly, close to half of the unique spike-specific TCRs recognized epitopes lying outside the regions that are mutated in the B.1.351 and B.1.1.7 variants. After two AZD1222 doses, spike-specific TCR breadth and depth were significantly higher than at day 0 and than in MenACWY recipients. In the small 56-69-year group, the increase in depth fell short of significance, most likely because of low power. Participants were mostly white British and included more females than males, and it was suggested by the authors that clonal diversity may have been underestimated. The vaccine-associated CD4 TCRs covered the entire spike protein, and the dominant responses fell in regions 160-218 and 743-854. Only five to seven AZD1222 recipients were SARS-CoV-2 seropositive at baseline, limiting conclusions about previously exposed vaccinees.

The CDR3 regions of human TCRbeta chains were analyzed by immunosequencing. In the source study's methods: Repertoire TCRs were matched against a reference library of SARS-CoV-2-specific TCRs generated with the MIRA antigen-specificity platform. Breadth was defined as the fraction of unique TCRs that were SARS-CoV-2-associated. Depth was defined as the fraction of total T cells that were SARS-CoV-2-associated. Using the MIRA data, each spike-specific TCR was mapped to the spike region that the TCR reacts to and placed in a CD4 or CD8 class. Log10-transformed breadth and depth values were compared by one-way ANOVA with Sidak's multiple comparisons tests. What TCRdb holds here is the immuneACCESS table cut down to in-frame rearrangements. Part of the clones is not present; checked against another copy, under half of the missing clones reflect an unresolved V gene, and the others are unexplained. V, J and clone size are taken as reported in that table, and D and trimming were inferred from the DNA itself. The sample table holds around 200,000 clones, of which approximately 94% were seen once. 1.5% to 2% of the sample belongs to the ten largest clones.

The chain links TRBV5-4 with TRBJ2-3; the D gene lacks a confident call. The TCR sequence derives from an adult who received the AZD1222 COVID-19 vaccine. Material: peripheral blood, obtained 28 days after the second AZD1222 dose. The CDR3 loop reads CASTIPSTDTQYF. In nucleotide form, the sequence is TGTGCCAGCACCATCCCGAGCACAGATACGCAGTATTTT.